Listed below are T cell receptor beta chains from one sample, sequenced in a study of T cells in Graves' hyperthyroidism and ophthalmopathy. TCRdb re-derived calls from the multiplex PCR reads in MiXCR, one entry per CDR3 protein. This sample carries over 150,000 distinct CDR3 sequences, roughly a sixth of them seen once, and the ten largest clones take approximately 56%. Material for sequencing was blood. The receptors were gathered from a woman in her 50s with Graves' hyperthyroidism. CDR3s include the opening cysteine and the closing phenylalanine or tryptophan. The order of the fields is J gene, V gene, CDR3 length, CDR3 protein.

j_gene: TRBJ2-7
v_gene: TRBV3-1
len: 12
CDR3aa: CASSRDTYEQYF

j_gene: TRBJ2-5
v_gene: TRBV10-3
len: 19
CDR3aa: CAISTAVFLAGPEGETQYF

j_gene: TRBJ2-1
v_gene: TRBV6-1
len: 14
CDR3aa: CASSTQGGNNEQFF

j_gene: TRBJ1-2
v_gene: TRBV12-3/TRBV12-4
len: 12
CDR3aa: CASRWGMDGYTF

j_gene: TRBJ1-5
v_gene: TRBV2
len: 15
CDR3aa: CASRAQTGGNQPQHF

j_gene: TRBJ2-1
v_gene: TRBV6-1
len: 13
CDR3aa: CASNDRFYNEQFF

j_gene: TRBJ2-7
v_gene: TRBV6-1
len: 11
CDR3aa: CASRQDIRQYF

j_gene: TRBJ2-5
v_gene: TRBV7-9
len: 16
CDR3aa: CTSSQAVGLVGETQYF

j_gene: TRBJ1-4
v_gene: TRBV5-5
len: 14
CDR3aa: CACSLGTVNEKLFF

j_gene: TRBJ2-1
v_gene: TRBV27
len: 15
CDR3aa: CASSWRLVNYNEQFF

j_gene: TRBJ2-4
v_gene: TRBV5-1
len: 11
CDR3aa: CASRGGNIQYF

j_gene: TRBJ1-5
v_gene: TRBV20-1
len: 14
CDR3aa: CSASPPGNNQPQHF

j_gene: TRBJ2-1
v_gene: TRBV9
len: 18
CDR3aa: CASSVVDSRFGVYNEQFF

j_gene: TRBJ2-2
v_gene: TRBV18
len: 16
CDR3aa: CASSPSGREYTGELFF

j_gene: TRBJ1-3
v_gene: TRBV3-1
len: 14
CDR3aa: CASSQRGGGNTIYF

j_gene: TRBJ1-4
v_gene: TRBV11-2
len: 16
CDR3aa: CASSSFTGATNEKLFF

j_gene: TRBJ2-3
v_gene: TRBV14
len: 20
CDR3aa: CASSQDVRRLEGGSTDTQYF

j_gene: TRBJ1-1
v_gene: TRBV12-3/TRBV12-4
len: 13
CDR3aa: CASSTGPQTEAFF

j_gene: TRBJ2-5
v_gene: TRBV4-2
len: 11
CDR3aa: CASKGEETQYF

j_gene: TRBJ2-7
v_gene: TRBV20-1
len: 11
CDR3aa: CSANQASEQYF

j_gene: TRBJ2-7
v_gene: TRBV28
len: 15
CDR3aa: CAGSLLRTGVYEQYF

j_gene: TRBJ1-2
v_gene: TRBV20-1
len: 15
CDR3aa: CSARDLKGGYYGYTF

j_gene: TRBJ1-1
v_gene: TRBV20-1
len: 13
CDR3aa: CSATTDVNTEAFF

j_gene: TRBJ1-1
v_gene: TRBV27
len: 17
CDR3aa: CASIPVAGGRMNTEAFF

j_gene: TRBJ1-1
v_gene: TRBV12-3/TRBV12-4
len: 15
CDR3aa: CASSFFGRVNTEAFF

j_gene: TRBJ1-1
v_gene: TRBV18
len: 12
CDR3aa: CASSPTDSEAFF

j_gene: TRBJ2-5
v_gene: TRBV6-1
len: 15
CDR3aa: CASSSPGLGEYAQYF

j_gene: TRBJ2-7
v_gene: TRBV20-1
len: 12
CDR3aa: CSARGLAGGQYF

j_gene: TRBJ1-2
v_gene: TRBV27
len: 14
CDR3aa: CASSLPGARGGYTF

j_gene: TRBJ1-2
v_gene: TRBV28
len: 14
CDR3aa: CASSPGFEGDGYTF

j_gene: TRBJ2-5
v_gene: TRBV7-3
len: 15
CDR3aa: CASSLYRSTQETQYF

j_gene: TRBJ2-5
v_gene: TRBV6-1
len: 15
CDR3aa: CASTTRAQWEETQYF

j_gene: TRBJ2-3
v_gene: TRBV9
len: 16
CDR3aa: CASSLITSGSTDTQYF

j_gene: TRBJ1-2
v_gene: TRBV15
len: 13
CDR3aa: CATSGDFAYGYTF

j_gene: TRBJ1-1
v_gene: TRBV6-1
len: 14
CDR3aa: CASSPRTGGSEAFF

j_gene: TRBJ1-1
v_gene: TRBV11-3
len: 12
CDR3aa: CASSFRAGEAFF

j_gene: TRBJ2-5
v_gene: TRBV2
len: 13
CDR3aa: CASNTNRQETQYF

j_gene: TRBJ2-3
v_gene: TRBV11-3
len: 16
CDR3aa: CASSSGVSGGIDTQYF

j_gene: TRBJ1-1
v_gene: TRBV5-1
len: 18
CDR3aa: CASSLAGTGGTAYTEAFF

j_gene: TRBJ2-1
v_gene: TRBV30
len: 14
CDR3aa: CAWRATSGINEQFF

j_gene: TRBJ1-1
v_gene: TRBV10-3
len: 13
CDR3aa: CAAQYEQNTEAFF

j_gene: TRBJ2-5
v_gene: TRBV19
len: 14
CDR3aa: CASSDRLARETQYF

j_gene: TRBJ2-3
v_gene: TRBV7-2
len: 18
CDR3aa: CASSLGLLAGAEADTQYF

j_gene: TRBJ2-1
v_gene: TRBV7-3
len: 13
CDR3aa: CASSMTPINEQFF

j_gene: TRBJ1-2
v_gene: TRBV5-1
len: 12
CDR3aa: CASSPDYNGYTF

j_gene: TRBJ2-3
v_gene: TRBV30
len: 13
CDR3aa: CAWSTGTKTLQYF

j_gene: TRBJ2-7
v_gene: TRBV6-1
len: 14
CDR3aa: CASRETSQTYEQYF

j_gene: TRBJ2-2
v_gene: TRBV7-8
len: 15
CDR3aa: CASSEGTSGPGELFF

j_gene: TRBJ1-3
v_gene: TRBV12-3/TRBV12-4
len: 17
CDR3aa: CASSFALSARSGNTIYF

j_gene: TRBJ1-3
v_gene: TRBV7-2
len: 15
CDR3aa: CASSFAGTPGNTIYF

j_gene: TRBJ2-2
v_gene: TRBV10-3
len: 11
CDR3aa: CATAGARELFF